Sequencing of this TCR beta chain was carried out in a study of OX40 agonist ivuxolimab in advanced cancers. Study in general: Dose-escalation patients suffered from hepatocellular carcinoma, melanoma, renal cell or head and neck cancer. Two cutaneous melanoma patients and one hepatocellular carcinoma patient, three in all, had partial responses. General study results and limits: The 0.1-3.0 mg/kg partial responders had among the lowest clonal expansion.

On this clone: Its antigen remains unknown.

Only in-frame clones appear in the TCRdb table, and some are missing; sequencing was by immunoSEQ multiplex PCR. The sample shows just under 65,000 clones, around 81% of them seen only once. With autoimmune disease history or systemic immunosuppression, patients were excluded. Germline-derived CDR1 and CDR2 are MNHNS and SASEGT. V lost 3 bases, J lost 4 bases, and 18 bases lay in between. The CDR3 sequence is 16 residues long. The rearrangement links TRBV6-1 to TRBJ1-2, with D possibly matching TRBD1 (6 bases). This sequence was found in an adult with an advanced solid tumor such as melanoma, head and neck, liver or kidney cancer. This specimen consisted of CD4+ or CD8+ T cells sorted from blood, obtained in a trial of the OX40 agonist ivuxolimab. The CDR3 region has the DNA TGTGCCAGCAGTGACAGGGGCGGCCTCGGAGGCTATGGCTACACCTTC. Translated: CASSDRGGLGGYGYTF.